Listed here are 7 T cell receptor beta chains from one sample, sequenced in a study of CD8 T cells in Susac syndrome. It was with random hexamers that 0.5 to 1 ug RNA was reverse transcribed. TCRdb re-analysed the immunoSEQ multiplex PCR reads in MiXCR, keeping a single row per CDR3 protein. This sample has 350,000 to 550,000 distinct CDR3 sequences; approximately 85% occur once, and the top ten carry around 0.12%. Input material: CD8+ T cells from PBMCs. These receptor sequences come from a human donor with multiple sclerosis.

DNA of the CDR3: TGCGCCAGCAGCCTGGCAGCGGAGAGGGAGCAGTACTTC. It specifies CASSLAAEREQYF. The chain links TRBV4-1 to TRBJ2-7, with a tentative D call TRBD2 (5 bases). Germline V gene lookup returns CDR1 MGHRA and CDR2 YSYEKL. The V gene lost 4 bases and the J gene lost 7 bases, with 14 bases spanning the gap. This CDR3 spans 13 amino acids.

V is TRBV6-5 and J is TRBJ2-1, with D maybe TRBD2 (6 bases). V was pared by 0 bases and J by 8 bases, with 8 bases between. Germline loops: CDR1 MNHEY, CDR2 SVGAGI. The CDR3 runs to 13 residues. CDR3 region: CASSYSEGHEQFF. Here the CDR3 DNA reads TGTGCCAGCAGTTACTCGGAGGGGCATGAGCAGTTCTTC.

The chain employs TRBV4-2 and TRBJ2-7; no reliable D call. Germline CDR1 is LGHNA and CDR2 is YNFKEQ. The CDR3 has 15 residues. Deletions cut 2 bases from V and 4 bases from J, with 15 bases between. The CDR3 here is CASSQNFTSSYEQYF. CDR3 bases: TGTGCCAGCAGCCAAAATTTCACCTCCTCGTACGAGCAGTACTTC.

This clonotype showed up just once. V gene TRBV5-1 combines with J gene TRBJ1-6; no definite D call. The CDR3 spans 15 residues. In germline, CDR1 is SGHRS, CDR2 YFSETQ. V was trimmed by 2 bases and J by 4 bases, leaving 10 bases between them. CDR3 loop: CASSFEGPYNSPLHF. DNA of the CDR3: TGCGCCAGCAGCTTCGAAGGACCTTATAATTCACCCCTCCACTTT.

This chain links TRBV20-1 with TRBJ2-2; perhaps D is TRBD1 or TRBD2 (5 bases each). Trimming removed 3 bases at V and 6 bases at J, with 11 bases between. The CDR3 spans 13 residues. CDR1 and CDR2 (germline): DFQATT, SNEGSKA (reference sequence). The CDR3 sequence: CSARGLASGELFF. CDR3 DNA: TGCAGTGCTAGGGGGCTAGCCTCCGGGGAGCTGTTTTTT.

This chain uses TRBV7-8 with TRBJ2-7, with D perhaps TRBD2 (6 bases). Germline V gene lookup returns CDR1 SGHVS and CDR2 FQNEAQ. The germline V and J ends were trimmed by 3 bases and 2 bases, with 11 bases remaining between them. The CDR3 loop spans 14 amino acids. CDR3 protein: CASSFGTLTYEQYF. The CDR3 DNA sequence: TGTGCCAGCAGCTTCGGGACTTTGACCTACGAGCAGTACTTC.

Turning to this clonotype: An end of the junction differs from the germline gene, which may be a read error. The chain uses TRBV2 and TRBJ2-7; D uncertain. This CDR3 is built from 15 residues. CDR1 SNHLY and CDR2 FYNNEI come from the germline V gene. Here the CDR3 DNA reads TGTGCCAACAGTGACCCCTCGGTCCGGTGGTACGAGCAGTACTTC. Amino acid sequence: CANSDPSVRWYEQYF.